The 25 T cell receptor beta chains presented below share a single source sample, sequenced in a study of blood T cell repertoires in COVID-19. Using immunoSEQ multiplex PCR, the repertoire was profiled, and TCRdb retains in-frame clones only, with some absent. The sample consists of 110,000 to 150,000 clones, roughly 90% of them appearing once. Sequenced sample: peripheral blood. The receptors derive from a man aged 50-59 years with active or convalescent COVID-19.

The V and J genes are TRBV29-1 and TRBJ1-1; TRBD1 might be the D (5 bases). V lost 6 bases to trimming and J lost 0 bases, with 14 bases between them. CDR1 and CDR2 (germline): SQVTM, ANQGSEA. The CDR3 runs to 14 residues. The CDR3 spells CSVERGLMNTEAFF. The CDR3, as DNA: TGCAGCGTGGAAAGGGGACTCATGAACACTGAAGCTTTCTTT.

V is TRBV6-5 and J is TRBJ1-4; 9 bases are a match to TRBD1. Germline CDR1 MNHEY, CDR2 SVGAGI. The CDR3 has 15 residues. The J segment lost 4 bases and the V segment lost 3 bases, leaving 3 bases of the junction unmatched. The CDR3: CASSYTGGDNEKLFF. DNA of the CDR3: TGTGCCAGCAGTTATACAGGGGGCGATAATGAAAAACTGTTTTTT.

The V gene is TRBV9, the J gene TRBJ2-1, with 12 bases fitting TRBD2. After removal of 2 bases from V and 3 bases from J, the junction contained 6 bases not matched to a gene. CDR3 length: 17 residues. The germline V gene encodes CDR1 SGDLS and CDR2 YYNGEE. CDR3 protein: CASSVRILAGGYNEQFF. In DNA form, the CDR3 reads TGTGCCAGCAGCGTCCGAATACTAGCGGGAGGCTACAATGAGCAGTTCTTC.

The gene calls are TRBV2 and TRBJ1-2; D unresolved. The germline gives CDR1 SNHLY, CDR2 FYNNEI. V lost 2 bases and J 2 bases, leaving 9 bases between the germline ends. The length of the CDR3 is 14 residues. In nucleotides, the CDR3 is TGTGCCAGCAGTGAATCAAGCGGGAACTATGGCTACACCTTC. Translating it yields CASSESSGNYGYTF.

The V gene is TRBV5-1, the J gene TRBJ2-7; TRBD2 might be the D (6 bases). CDR1 is SGHRS, CDR2 YFSETQ, per germline. The V gene lost 4 bases and the J gene lost 4 bases, with 12 bases spanning the gap. The CDR3 length is 13 residues. The chain's CDR3 is CASSPGVSYEQYF. The CDR3 nucleotides are TGCGCCAGCAGCCCGGGGGTTTCTTACGAGCAGTACTTC.

This clone showed up just once. This rearrangement joins TRBV19 to TRBJ2-7, with 12 positions matching TRBD2. Per germline, CDR1 LNHDA and CDR2 SQIVND (reference sequence). Losses at the gene ends were 2 bases for V and 2 bases for J; bases not matched to a gene: 4. The CDR3 length is 16 residues. CDR3 coding DNA: TGTGCCAGTAGTATATCCGGACTAGCGGGAACCTACGAGCAGTACTTC. It codes for CASSISGLAGTYEQYF.

CDR3 in amino acids: CASTRDRGTDTQYF. DNA of the CDR3: TGTGCCAGCACCAGGGACAGGGGAACAGATACGCAGTATTTT. The chain links TRBV6-5 to TRBJ2-3; TRBD1 aligns across 10 bases. The CDR3 runs to 14 residues. Trimming removed 7 bases from V and 3 bases from J; junction bases left unmatched: 4. Germline CDR1 MNHEY, CDR2 SVGAGI.

The chain is built from TRBV5-6 and TRBJ1-2; D uncertain. V was cut by 0 bases and J by 8 bases, with 11 bases left in between. The CDR3 runs to 13 residues. Germline values: CDR1 SGHDT, CDR2 YYEEEE. CDR3 region: CASSLGGVRGYTF. The CDR3 DNA is TGTGCCAGCAGCTTGGGCGGGGTAAGAGGCTACACCTTC.

The chain employs TRBV9 and TRBJ1-4; D is uncertain. This CDR3 region has 16 residues. V lost 0 bases and J lost 0, with 9 bases in between. From germline, CDR1 is SGDLS and CDR2 YYNGEE. CDR3: CASSVEGRATNEKLFF. Written as DNA, the CDR3 is TGTGCCAGCAGCGTAGAAGGGAGAGCAACTAATGAAAAACTGTTTTTT.

V and J are TRBV6-1 and TRBJ2-7; 7 bases map to TRBD1. Germline V CDR1 and CDR2: MNHNS, SASEGT. The trim removed 2 bases at V and 1 base at J, leaving 5 bases unmatched. This CDR3 comprises 15 residues. CDR3 amino acids: CASSETWTGSYEQYF. DNA of the CDR3: TGTGCCAGCAGTGAAACCTGGACAGGATCCTACGAGCAGTACTTC.

This clone was detected once. The gene calls are TRBV28 and TRBJ2-7; no clear D gene. Trimming took 4 bases from V and 2 from J, leaving 15 bases between them. CDR3 size: 15 residues. Germline assignment: CDR1 MDHEN and CDR2 SYDVKM. The CDR3 spells CASSSAPPWPYEQYF. CDR3 DNA: TGTGCCAGCAGTTCTGCTCCCCCATGGCCCTACGAGCAGTACTTC. Based on the CDR3 plus reference TRBV28 and TRBJ2-7, the full variable domain is DVKVTQSSRYLVKRTGEKVFLECVQDMDHENMFWYRQDPGLGLRLIYFSYDVKMKEKGDIPEGYSVSREKKERFSLILESASTNQTSMYLCASSSAPPWPYEQYFGPGTRLTVT.

CDR3: CASSAIRGHNTDTQYF. The CDR3, as DNA: TGTGCCAGCAGCGCCATCAGGGGGCATAATACAGATACGCAGTATTTT. This rearrangement joins TRBV7-2 to TRBJ2-3, with 8 bases that match TRBD1. V trimming: 5 bases; J trimming: 3 bases; junction bases outside the gene matches: 10. Germline V gene data show CDR1 as SGHTA and CDR2 as FQGNSA. This CDR3 has 16 residues.

This chain connects TRBV19 to TRBJ1-1; D ambiguous. The CDR3 contains 18 residues. Trimming pared 5 bases from V and 0 bases from J, leaving 22 bases between. Germline V CDR1 and CDR2: LNHDA, SQIVND (reference sequence). The chain's CDR3 is CASSFIPSRTAMNTEAFF. The CDR3 coding sequence is TGTGCCAGTAGTTTTATCCCCTCCCGAACAGCCATGAACACTGAAGCTTTCTTT.

The chain employs TRBV29-1 and TRBJ1-2; 9 bases match TRBD1. CDR1 is SQVTM and CDR2 is ANQGSEA in the germline V gene. With 7 bases clipped from V and 7 bases from J, the junction kept 10 bases outside the gene matches. This CDR3 is 13 amino acids long. Here the CDR3 reads CSAPGQGKSGYTF. The CDR3 coding sequence is TGCAGCGCCCCGGGACAGGGAAAGAGTGGCTACACCTTC. Filled out from reference TRBV29-1 and TRBJ1-2, the complete variable domain reads SAVISQKPSRDICQRGTSLTIQCQVDSQVTMMFWYRQQPGQSLTLIATANQGSEATYESGFVIDKFPISRPNLTFSTLTVSNMSPEDSSIYLCSAPGQGKSGYTFGSGTRLTVV.

This chain uses TRBV6-6 with TRBJ2-1, with D tentatively TRBD1 (6 bases). The CDR3 totals 13 residues. From germline, CDR1 is MNHNY and CDR2 SVGAGI (reference sequence). The V end was cut by 0 bases, the J end by 12 bases, with 12 bases between. CDR3 sequence: CASSYSRTERQFF. In DNA, the CDR3 is TGTGCCAGCAGTTACTCACGGACAGAACGGCAGTTCTTC.

J is TRBJ1-5 and V is TRBV6-1; 7 bases map to TRBD1. CDR1 is MNHNS, CDR2 SASEGT, per germline. The length of the CDR3 is 15 residues. V lost 3 bases, J lost 6 bases, and 8 bases stayed unmatched. This CDR3 is CASSDPGQGGQPQHF. CDR3 coding DNA: TGTGCCAGCAGTGACCCGGGGCAGGGGGGTCAGCCCCAGCATTTT.

This clone was picked up one time. The rearrangement uses TRBV19 and TRBJ2-1; D is ambiguous. Germline CDR1 and CDR2: LNHDA and SQIVND (reference sequence). Trimming took 3 bases from V and 1 from J, leaving 7 bases between them. This CDR3 spans 14 amino acids. Here the CDR3 DNA reads TGTGCCAGTAGTATGCCAGTTTCCTACAATGAGCAGTTCTTC. Protein product: CASSMPVSYNEQFF.

The chain links TRBV24-1 to TRBJ2-3; 8 bases map to TRBD1. Looked up from germline, CDR1 is KGHDR and CDR2 is SFDVKD. The V segment lost 10 bases and the J segment 2 bases; nucleotides outside the gene matches: 13. This CDR3 contains 16 residues. CDR3 loop: CATAATGQGNTDTQYF. Here the CDR3 DNA reads TGTGCCACAGCAGCTACCGGACAGGGAAACACAGATACGCAGTATTTT.

The chain couples TRBV5-1 to TRBJ2-6; D is possibly TRBD1 (6 bases). This CDR3 region has 17 residues. Trimming cost V 0 bases and J 4 bases, with 14 bases left between them. Per germline, CDR1 SGHRS and CDR2 YFSETQ. The CDR3 nucleotides read TGCGCCAGCAGCTTGGGATCAACAGGGACGGGGGCCAACGTCCTGACTTTC. It yields the protein CASSLGSTGTGANVLTF. The variable domain in full, completed from reference TRBV5-1 and TRBJ2-6, reads KAGVTQTPRYLIKTRGQQVTLSCSPISGHRSVSWYQQTPGQGLQFLFEYFSETQRNKGNFPGRFSGRQFSNSRSEMNVSTLELGDSALYLCASSLGSTGTGANVLTFGAGSRLTVL.

This chain connects TRBV27 to TRBJ2-7; D call uncertain. From germline, CDR1 is MNHEY and CDR2 SMNVEV (reference sequence). CDR3 length equals 13 residues. V gave up 2 bases and J gave up 4 bases, with 9 bases separating them. This CDR3 reads CASSLRFRYEQYF. The CDR3 DNA follows: TGTGCCAGCAGTTTACGATTCCGGTACGAGCAGTACTTC.

This chain links TRBV15 with TRBJ2-3, with D tentatively TRBD1 (5 bases). This CDR3 contains 16 residues. Trimming removed 0 bases from V and 6 bases from J, with 16 bases in between. Germline V gene sequence: CDR1 LNHNV, CDR2 YYDKDF (reference sequence). CDR3 residues: CATSRDRKGVADTQYF. In nucleotides, the CDR3 is TGTGCCACCAGCAGAGATAGGAAAGGGGTCGCGGATACGCAGTATTTT. Filled out from reference TRBV15 and TRBJ2-3, the complete variable domain reads DAMVIQNPRYQVTQFGKPVTLSCSQTLNHNVMYWYQQKSSQAPKLLFHYYDKDFNNEADTPDNFQSRRPNTSFCFLDIRSPGLGDTAMYLCATSRDRKGVADTQYFGPGTRLTVL.

The chain's CDR3 is CASSHTGGQETQYF. CDR3 nucleotide sequence: TGTGCCAGCAGCCACACCGGGGGACAAGAGACCCAGTACTTC. The rearrangement uses TRBV5-5 and TRBJ2-5; weak D call: TRBD2 (6 bases). CDR1 is SGHKS, CDR2 YYEKEE, per germline (reference sequence). V lost 4 bases and J lost 2, with 12 bases in between. There are 14 residues in the CDR3.

V usage is TRBV4-3 and J usage is TRBJ2-1; the match to TRBD2 covers 7 bases. The CDR3 sequence is 16 residues long. CDR1 and CDR2 from the germline V gene are LGHNA and YSLEER. The V segment lost 0 bases and the J segment 4 bases; nucleotides outside the gene matches: 6. As DNA, the CDR3 is TGCGCCAGCAGCCAAGATCGAAGCGGGACTTACAATGAGCAGTTCTTC. Translated, it gives CASSQDRSGTYNEQFF.

This chain links TRBV6-5 with TRBJ2-5, with TRBD2 matching over 8 bases. V was pared by 6 bases and J by 3 bases, with 9 bases of the junction left unmatched. The CDR3 runs 15 residues. CDR1 and CDR2 (germline): MNHEY, SVGAGI. The CDR3 DNA sequence: TGTGCCAGCAGCTCCCTAGCGGGTGGTAAAGAGACCCAGTACTTC. Its translation is CASSSLAGGKETQYF.

The CDR3 spells CASSLTGGKFYEQYF. The CDR3 nucleotides read TGTGCCAGCAGCTTGACAGGGGGGAAATTTTACGAGCAGTACTTC. The rearrangement joins TRBV5-4 to TRBJ2-7; TRBD1 matches 8 bases. CDR1 and CDR2 (germline): SGHNT, YYREEE (reference sequence). V dropped 1 base and J dropped 4; count of bases not matched to a gene: 7. The CDR3 totals 15 residues.